This TCR beta chain is from a study of blood T cell repertoires in COVID-19. Overall study context: Sites across the United States, Italy and Spain contributed samples from acute and convalescent COVID-19. Sources were T cells, B-cell-depleted T cells, or PBMCs; the material itself was cDNA or gDNA.

This clone was seen once. Germline V gene lookup returns CDR1 SGHRS and CDR2 YFSETQ. CDR3 length: 15 residues. With 4 bases clipped from V and 1 base from J, the junction kept 5 bases outside the gene matches. In the original processing: Amplification of reference gene primers provided the estimated nucleated cell counts. Using immunoSEQ multiplex PCR, the repertoire was profiled, and TCRdb retains in-frame clones only, with some absent. D and trimming come from the DNA, and the V and J calls and clone size come from that table. The sample records approximately 220,000 clones, roughly 80% being singletons.

This TCR was sampled from a woman aged 80 or older with acute or convalescent COVID-19. Sequencing was performed on peripheral blood. The chain has TRBV5-1 and TRBJ2-5, with 9 bases identical to TRBD1. The CDR3: CASSPPGQGQETQYF. The CDR3 region has the DNA TGCGCCAGCAGCCCTCCGGGACAGGGCCAAGAGACCCAGTACTTC.